The 10 T cell receptor beta chains listed next were all sequenced from one sample in a study of patients and donors after allogeneic stem cell transplantation. TCRdb reanalysed the RT-PCR reads using MiXCR and keeps one entry per CDR3 protein. This sample has over 400,000 distinct CDR3 sequences, with 15% to 20% found just once. Sequenced sample: blood, either unsorted or a sorted T cell fraction (not recorded which). All receptors come from a human donor who was either an allogeneic HSCT recipient or a stem cell or donor lymphocyte infusion donor (not recorded which). It is not recorded whose cells these are; they may come from a transplant donor.

This clonotype has only a few counts. The chain recombines TRBV10-3 with TRBJ2-7; D unresolved. CDR1 is ENHRY, CDR2 SYGVKD, per germline. This CDR3 has 11 amino acids. Trimming took off 4 bases at V and 4 bases at J, with 5 bases between the two ends. This CDR3 is CAISGTYEQYF. CDR3 sequence (DNA): TGTGCCATCAGTGGGACGTACGAGCAGTACTTC.

This clonotype was found a few times. The chain couples TRBV5-1 to TRBJ2-7, with D unclear. Trimming shortened V by 4 bases and J by 4 bases, and 18 bases separated the two germline ends. CDR1 SGHRS and CDR2 YFSETQ come from the germline V gene. CDR3 length equals 15 residues. The CDR3 loop is CASSPGPPIQYEQYF. In nucleotides, the CDR3 is TGCGCCAGCAGCCCCGGGCCCCCGATTCAATACGAGCAGTACTTC. The full variable domain, completed using reference TRBV5-1 and TRBJ2-7, is KAGVTQTPRYLIKTRGQQVTLSCSPISGHRSVSWYQQTPGQGLQFLFEYFSETQRNKGNFPGRFSGRQFSNSRSEMNVSTLELGDSALYLCASSPGPPIQYEQYFGPGTRLTVT.

Only a few counts were recorded for this clonotype. The chain couples TRBV6-1 to TRBJ2-1; 13 nucleotides line up with TRBD2. Unmatched junction bases numbered 9, after V lost 7 bases and J lost 9 bases. CDR1 MNHNS and CDR2 SASEGT come from the germline V gene. The CDR3 has 15 amino acids. The CDR3: CASNQLAGGQGEQFF. DNA for the CDR3: TGTGCCAGCAACCAACTAGCGGGAGGGCAAGGTGAGCAGTTCTTC.

This clonotype came up a few times. The chain has TRBV20-1 and TRBJ1-1; D is unclear. Trimming pared 2 bases from V and 2 bases from J, leaving 6 bases between. Per the germline V gene, CDR1 is DFQATT and CDR2 is SNEGSKA (reference sequence). There are 12 residues in the CDR3. The CDR3 region has the DNA TGCAGTGCTAGATCCGGAAACACTGAAGCTTTCTTT. Protein sequence: CSARSGNTEAFF.

The chain joins TRBV12-3 or TRBV12-4 to TRBJ2-5, with D possibly TRBD2 on 6 matching bases. The V end was cut by 4 bases, the J end by 6 bases, with 9 bases between. The CDR3 is 12 amino acids. The CDR3 nucleotides are TGTGCCAGCAGTTCCGGGGGACAGACCCAGTACTTC. It encodes CASSSGGQTQYF.

This sequence joins TRBV27 and TRBJ2-7; D may correspond to TRBD1 or TRBD2 (5 bases each). Looked up from germline, CDR1 is MNHEY and CDR2 is SMNVEV (reference sequence). V lost 0 bases and J lost 3, with 15 bases in between. This CDR3 has 16 residues. The CDR3 loop reads CASSLSVTQRGYEQYF. CDR3 nucleotides: TGTGCCAGCAGTTTATCTGTCACCCAGAGGGGCTACGAGCAGTACTTC.

This chain joins TRBV6-2 or TRBV6-3 and TRBJ2-6, with 7 bases aligning to TRBD1. The CDR3 consists of 16 residues. Germline V lookup: CDR1 MNHEY, CDR2 SVGEGT. V trimming: 6 bases; J trimming: 0 bases; junction bases outside the gene matches: 5. The CDR3 reads CASRPDRASGANVLTF. The CDR3, as DNA: TGTGCCAGCAGACCCGACAGGGCCTCTGGGGCCAACGTCCTGACTTTC.

At least ten counts were recorded for this clonotype. This CDR3 is CASSSDSGEPYNEQFF. The CDR3 DNA follows: TGTGCCAGCAGTTCGGATAGCGGGGAGCCATACAATGAGCAGTTCTTC. The chain is built from TRBV6-5 and TRBJ2-1; 8 bases are a match to TRBD2. The CDR3 is 16 amino acids. Germline-derived CDR1 and CDR2 are MNHEY and SVGAGI. The J segment lost 4 bases and the V segment lost 4 bases, leaving 9 bases of the junction unmatched.

The chain recombines TRBV2 with TRBJ2-1, with 11 positions matching TRBD2. V lost 7 bases and J lost 4; bases outside the gene matches: 6. CDR1 is SNHLY and CDR2 is FYNNEI in the germline V gene. The CDR3 contains 15 residues. CDR3 region: CASNPGLAAYNEQFF. In nucleotides, the CDR3 is TGTGCCAGCAACCCGGGACTAGCGGCATACAATGAGCAGTTCTTC.

In nucleotides, the CDR3 is TGTGCCAGCAGCCATTGGGACAGGCCGGGGGCTGAAGCTTTCTTT. It specifies CASSHWDRPGAEAFF. The V and J genes are TRBV3-1 and TRBJ1-1; TRBD1 matches 8 bases. V was clipped by 3 bases and J by 6 bases; unmatched bases: 9. The CDR3 loop spans 15 amino acids. Germline V lookup: CDR1 LGHDT, CDR2 YNNKEL (reference sequence).